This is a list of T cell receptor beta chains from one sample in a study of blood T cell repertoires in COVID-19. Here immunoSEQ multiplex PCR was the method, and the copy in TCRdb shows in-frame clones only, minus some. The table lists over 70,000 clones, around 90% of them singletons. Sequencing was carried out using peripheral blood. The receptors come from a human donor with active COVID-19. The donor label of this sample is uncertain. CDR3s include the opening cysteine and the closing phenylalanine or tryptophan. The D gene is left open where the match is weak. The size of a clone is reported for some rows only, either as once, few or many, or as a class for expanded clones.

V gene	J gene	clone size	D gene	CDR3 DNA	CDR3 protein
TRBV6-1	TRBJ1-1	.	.	TGTGCCAGCAGTGACGACAGTCCTGAAGCTTTCTTT	CASSDDSPEAFF
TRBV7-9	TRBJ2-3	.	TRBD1	TGTGCCAGCAGCTCGGGACAGGGCACAGATACGCAGTATTTT	CASSSGQGTDTQYF
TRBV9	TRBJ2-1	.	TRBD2	TGTGCCAGCAGCGTTGGGGCTCGGGCGGGGGCCTACAATGAGCAGTTCTTC	CASSVGARAGAYNEQFF
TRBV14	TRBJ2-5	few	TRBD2	TGTGCCAGCAGCCCCAGTGGGCGCGGGGGTCCGGAGACCCAGTACTTC	CASSPSGRGGPETQYF
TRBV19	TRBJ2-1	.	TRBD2	TGTGCCAGTAGTATGACTAGCGGGGGCGTTAATGAGCAGTTCTTC	CASSMTSGGVNEQFF
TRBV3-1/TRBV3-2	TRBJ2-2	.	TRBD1	TGTGCCAGCAGCGAGACAGGGGGGGCGAACACCGGGGAGCTGTTTTTT	CASSETGGANTGELFF
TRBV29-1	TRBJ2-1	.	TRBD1	TGCAGCGTAGGGGGGCAGGGGGCCGATGAGCAGTTCTTC	CSVGGQGADEQFF
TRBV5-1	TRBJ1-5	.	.	TGCGCCAGCAGCTTCGAGGGCAATAGCAATCAGCCCCAGCATTTT	CASSFEGNSNQPQHF
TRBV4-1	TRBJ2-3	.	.	TGCGCCAGCAGCCAAATTGCCCTCGGGGGAGTTCGCAAGACAGATACGCAGTATTTT	CASSQIALGGVRKTDTQYF
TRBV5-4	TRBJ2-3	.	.	TGTGCCAGCAGCTTAAAGAGAACTTCAGATACGCAGTATTTT	CASSLKRTSDTQYF
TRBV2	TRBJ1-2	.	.	TGTGCCAGCGCGGCCGACAGGACCTATGGCTACACCTTC	CASAADRTYGYTF
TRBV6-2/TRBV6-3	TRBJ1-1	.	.	TGTGCCAGCAGTTACTTGTCTCTTAACACTGAAGCTTTCTTT	CASSYLSLNTEAFF